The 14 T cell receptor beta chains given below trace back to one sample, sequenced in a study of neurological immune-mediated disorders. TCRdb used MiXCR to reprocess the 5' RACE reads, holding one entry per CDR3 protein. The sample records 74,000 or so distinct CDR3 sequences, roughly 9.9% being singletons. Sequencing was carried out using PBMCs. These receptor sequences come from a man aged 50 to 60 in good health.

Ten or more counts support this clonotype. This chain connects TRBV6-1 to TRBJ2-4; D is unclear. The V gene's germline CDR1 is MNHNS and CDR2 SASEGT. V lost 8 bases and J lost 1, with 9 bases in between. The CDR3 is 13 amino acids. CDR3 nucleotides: TGTGCCAGCGTAGCCAGGGCCAAAAACATTCAGTACTTC. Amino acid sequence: CASVARAKNIQYF.

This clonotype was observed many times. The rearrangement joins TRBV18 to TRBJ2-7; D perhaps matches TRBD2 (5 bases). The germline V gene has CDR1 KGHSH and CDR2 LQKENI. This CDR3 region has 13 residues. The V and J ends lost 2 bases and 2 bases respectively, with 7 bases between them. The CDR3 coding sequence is TGTGCCAGCTCACCAAGGGAGCCCTACGAGCAGTACTTC. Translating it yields CASSPREPYEQYF.

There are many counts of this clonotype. Here the CDR3 reads CASSQDGNRGNQPQHF. The CDR3, as DNA: TGTGCCAGCAGCCAAGATGGTAATAGGGGGAATCAGCCCCAGCATTTT. The chain combines TRBV3-1 with TRBJ1-5; D may be TRBD1 (6 bases). This CDR3 spans 16 amino acids. Trimming shortened V by 0 bases and J by 4 bases, and 13 bases separated the two germline ends. Germline V gives CDR1 LGHDT, CDR2 YNNKEL (reference sequence).

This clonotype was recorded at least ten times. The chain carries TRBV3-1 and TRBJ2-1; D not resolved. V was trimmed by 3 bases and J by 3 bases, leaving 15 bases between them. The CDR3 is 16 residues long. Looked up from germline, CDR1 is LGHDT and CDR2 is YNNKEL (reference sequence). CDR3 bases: TGTGCCAGCAGCCAGACGGGCGCCGCTCACTACAATGAGCAGTTCTTC. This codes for CASSQTGAAHYNEQFF.

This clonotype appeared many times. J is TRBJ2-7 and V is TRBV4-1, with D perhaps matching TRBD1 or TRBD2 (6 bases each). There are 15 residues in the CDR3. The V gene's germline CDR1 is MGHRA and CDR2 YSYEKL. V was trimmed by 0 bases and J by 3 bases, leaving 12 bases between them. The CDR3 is CASSQEQGGGYEQYF. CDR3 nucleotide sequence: TGCGCCAGCAGCCAAGAGCAAGGAGGGGGCTACGAGCAGTACTTC.

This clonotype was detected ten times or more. The CDR3 sequence: CASKSFRDRTDTQYF. CDR3 nucleotides: TGTGCCAGCAAGTCGTTCCGGGACCGCACAGATACGCAGTATTTT. The V gene is TRBV28, the J gene TRBJ2-3, with D perhaps being TRBD1 or TRBD2 (5 bases each). V dropped 7 bases and J dropped 1 base, with 15 bases sitting between them. This CDR3 spans 15 amino acids. Germline values: CDR1 MDHEN, CDR2 SYDVKM.

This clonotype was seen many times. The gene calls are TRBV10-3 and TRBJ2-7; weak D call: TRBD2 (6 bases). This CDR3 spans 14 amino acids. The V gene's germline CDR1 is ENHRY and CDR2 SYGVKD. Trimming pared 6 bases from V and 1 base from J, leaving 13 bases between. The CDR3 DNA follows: TGTGCCATCAGGGGCGGGGAGAGGTCCTACGAGCAGTACTTC. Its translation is CAIRGGERSYEQYF.

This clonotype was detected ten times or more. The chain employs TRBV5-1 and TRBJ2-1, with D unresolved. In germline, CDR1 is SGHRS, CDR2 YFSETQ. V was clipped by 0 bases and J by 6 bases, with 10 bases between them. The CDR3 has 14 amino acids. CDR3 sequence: CASSLDGVSNEQFF. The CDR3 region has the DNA TGCGCCAGCAGCTTGGATGGGGTCTCCAATGAGCAGTTCTTC.

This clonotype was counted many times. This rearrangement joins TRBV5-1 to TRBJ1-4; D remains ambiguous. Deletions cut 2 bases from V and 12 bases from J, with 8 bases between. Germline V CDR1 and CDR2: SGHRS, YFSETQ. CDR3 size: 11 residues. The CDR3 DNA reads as TGCGCCAGCAGCTTTGACACAGAACTGTTTTTT. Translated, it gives CASSFDTELFF.

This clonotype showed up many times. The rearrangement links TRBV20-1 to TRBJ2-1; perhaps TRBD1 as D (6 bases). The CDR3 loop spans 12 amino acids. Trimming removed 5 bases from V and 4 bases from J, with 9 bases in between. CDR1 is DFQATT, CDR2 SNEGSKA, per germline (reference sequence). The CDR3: CSAPGQYNEQFF. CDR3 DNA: TGCAGTGCTCCCGGACAGTACAATGAGCAGTTCTTC.

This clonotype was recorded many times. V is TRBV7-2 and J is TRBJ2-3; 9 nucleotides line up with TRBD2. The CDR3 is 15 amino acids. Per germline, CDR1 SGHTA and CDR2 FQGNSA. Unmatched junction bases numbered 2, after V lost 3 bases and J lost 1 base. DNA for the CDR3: TGTGCCAGCAGCTTCGCGGGGGGGCGCACAGATACGCAGTATTTT. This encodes CASSFAGGRTDTQYF.

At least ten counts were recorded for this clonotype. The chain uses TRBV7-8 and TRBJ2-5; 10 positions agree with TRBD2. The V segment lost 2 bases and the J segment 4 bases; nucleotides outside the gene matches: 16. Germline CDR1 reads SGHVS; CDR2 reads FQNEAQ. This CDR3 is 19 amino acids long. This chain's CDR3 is CASSLLPLLGTSVGETQYF. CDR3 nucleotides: TGTGCCAGCAGCTTATTACCACTCCTCGGGACTAGCGTCGGAGAGACCCAGTACTTC. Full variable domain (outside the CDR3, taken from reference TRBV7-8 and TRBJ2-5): GAGVSQSPRYKVAKRGQDVALRCDPISGHVSLFWYQQALGQGPEFLTYFQNEAQLDKSGLPSDRFFAERPEGSVSTLKIQRTQQEDSAVYLCASSLLPLLGTSVGETQYFGPGTRLLVL.

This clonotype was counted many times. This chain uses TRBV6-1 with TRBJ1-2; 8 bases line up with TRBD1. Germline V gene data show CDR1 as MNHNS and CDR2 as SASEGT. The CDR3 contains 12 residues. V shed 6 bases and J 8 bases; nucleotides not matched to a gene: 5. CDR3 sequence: CASSPTGVGYTF. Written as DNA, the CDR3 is TGTGCCAGCAGCCCGACAGGGGTGGGCTACACCTTC.

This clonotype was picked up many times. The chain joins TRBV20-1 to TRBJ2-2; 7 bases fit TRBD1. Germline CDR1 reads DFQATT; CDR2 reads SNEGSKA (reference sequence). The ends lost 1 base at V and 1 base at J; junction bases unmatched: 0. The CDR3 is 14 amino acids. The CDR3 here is CSARGDRNTGELFF. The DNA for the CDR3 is TGCAGTGCTAGAGGGGACAGGAACACCGGGGAGCTGTTTTTT.